One sample yielded the 18 T cell receptor beta chains listed below, sequenced in a study of cytomegalovirus exposure and HLA in healthy donors. With 60 Vbeta and 13 Jbeta primers, the PCR was carried out. Profiled with immunoSEQ multiplex PCR; TCRdb holds only in-frame clones, not every one. The sample holds about 200,000 clones, 76% seen once. Material: PBMCs. The receptors come from a man aged 18 to 30 in good health and CMV-seronegative.

This rearrangement joins TRBV5-6 to TRBJ2-3; 8 bases agree with TRBD2. Germline V gene data show CDR1 as SGHDT and CDR2 as YYEEEE. V was pared by 0 bases and J by 4 bases, with 4 bases of the junction left unmatched. The CDR3 has 15 residues. The CDR3 region has the DNA TGTGCCAGCAGCTTGGAAGGACTAGCATCAGATACGCAGTATTTT. It yields the protein CASSLEGLASDTQYF.

V gene TRBV11-2 combines with J gene TRBJ1-4; D gene ambiguous. In germline, CDR1 is SGHAT, CDR2 FQNNGV. There are 16 residues in the CDR3. Trimming cost V 4 bases and J 0 bases, with 12 bases left between them. CDR3 in DNA: TGTGCCAGCAGCTCAAGTTACGGTGCAACTAATGAAAAACTGTTTTTT. Translated, it gives CASSSSYGATNEKLFF. Combining the CDR3 with reference TRBV11-2 and TRBJ1-4 gives the whole variable domain EAGVAQSPRYKIIEKRQSVAFWCNPISGHATLYWYQQILGQGPKLLIQFQNNGVVDDSQLPKDRFSAERLKGVDSTLKIQPAKLEDSAVYLCASSSSYGATNEKLFFGSGTQLSVL.

To note about this clone: A junction end diverges from the germline sequence, so it may reflect a read error. This rearrangement joins TRBV7-9 to TRBJ1-1; D might be TRBD1 (5 bases). This CDR3 is 14 amino acids long. CDR1 is SEHNR and CDR2 is FQNEAQ in the germline V gene (reference sequence). The DNA of the CDR3 is TGTTCCAGCAGCCCCCTGGGGGGGGTTGTTGAAGCTTTCTTT. This codes for CSSSPLGGVVEAFF.

The J gene is TRBJ1-1, the V gene TRBV28, with D unresolved. The CDR3 runs to 12 residues. From germline, CDR1 is MDHEN and CDR2 SYDVKM. V was pared by 7 bases and J by 1 base, with 7 bases between. In DNA, the CDR3 is TGTGCCAGCACCCGGGAGAACACTGAAGCTTTCTTT. Translation: CASTRENTEAFF.

The chain recombines TRBV6-1 with TRBJ2-1, with D perhaps matching TRBD2 (7 bases). Germline V gives CDR1 MNHNS, CDR2 SASEGT. V was shortened by 6 bases and J by 8 bases, with 17 bases between the two germline ends. CDR3 length equals 14 residues. The CDR3 is CASRNTGGLDEQFF. Written as DNA, the CDR3 is TGTGCCAGCAGAAACACCGGGGGGCTGGATGAGCAGTTCTTC.

This clone was detected a few times. The chain carries TRBV5-1 and TRBJ2-1; 10 positions match TRBD2. The CDR3 is 15 residues long. The germline V gene encodes CDR1 SGHRS and CDR2 YFSETQ. The ends lost 4 bases at V and 9 bases at J; junction bases unmatched: 10. CDR3 sequence (DNA): TGCGCCAGCAGCCCGATAGCGGGAGGTATGGGTGAGCAGTTCTTC. This codes for CASSPIAGGMGEQFF.

For this clone: One end of the junction does not line up with germline, which may come from a read error. The chain links TRBV6-6 to TRBJ1-5; 7 nucleotides agree with TRBD1. Germline CDR1 reads MNHNY; CDR2 reads SVGAGI (reference sequence). The CDR3 length is 13 residues. The CDR3: CAGSTGANQPQHF. The CDR3 bases are TGTGCCGGCAGTACAGGGGCGAATCAGCCCCAGCATTTT.

The gene calls are TRBV7-9 and TRBJ1-1; TRBD1 matches at 10 bases. The CDR3 spans 17 residues. Germline V gene sequence: CDR1 SEHNR, CDR2 FQNEAQ (reference sequence). The V gene end was trimmed by 1 base and the J gene end by 1 base; junction bases not matched to a gene: 6. The CDR3 reads CASSLGDRGVQNTEAFF. For the CDR3, the DNA is TGTGCCAGCAGCTTAGGGGACAGGGGCGTCCAGAACACTGAAGCTTTCTTT.

This clone was seen a single time. The J gene is TRBJ2-7, the V gene TRBV19; 8 nucleotides line up with TRBD2. The V gene's germline CDR1 is LNHDA and CDR2 SQIVND (reference sequence). With V trimmed by 6 bases and J by 5 bases, 9 bases remained unmatched. This CDR3 comprises 14 residues. The CDR3 DNA follows: TGTGCCAGTAGACAAGCGGGAGATAGGGACGAGCAGTACTTC. Its translation is CASRQAGDRDEQYF. Variable domain in full (rest from reference TRBV19 and TRBJ2-7): DGGITQSPKYLFRKEGQNVTLSCEQNLNHDAMYWYRQDPGQGLRLIYYSQIVNDFQKGDIAEGYSVSREKKESFPLTVTSAQKNPTAFYLCASRQAGDRDEQYFGPGTRLTVT.

This clone appeared a single time. The chain recombines TRBV2 with TRBJ1-5; 7 nucleotides align to TRBD1. Looked up from germline, CDR1 is SNHLY and CDR2 is FYNNEI. Losses at the gene ends were 2 bases for V and 5 bases for J; bases not matched to a gene: 3. The CDR3 is 14 residues long. CDR3 protein: CASSEQGVYQPQHF. The DNA for the CDR3 is TGTGCCAGCAGTGAACAGGGGGTGTATCAGCCCCAGCATTTT.

J is TRBJ1-2 and V is TRBV7-9, with TRBD1 as a possible D gene (5 bases). The ends were cut back, 3 bases at V and 6 bases at J, with 11 bases in the middle. The CDR3 runs 13 residues. The germline V gene has CDR1 SEHNR and CDR2 FQNEAQ (reference sequence). CDR3 in amino acids: CASSFLQADGYTF. The CDR3 nucleotides read TGTGCCAGCAGCTTCTTACAGGCAGATGGCTACACCTTC.

The rearrangement joins TRBV7-2 to TRBJ2-7, with a possible D match to TRBD2 (5 bases). Trimming took 4 bases from V and 4 from J, leaving 11 bases between them. Germline-derived CDR1 and CDR2 are SGHTA and FQGNSA. This CDR3 has 13 residues. CDR3 coding DNA: TGTGCCAGCAGCTACGGGGAGTTTTACGAGCAGTACTTC. Protein product: CASSYGEFYEQYF.

This clone was counted between two and nine times. This sequence joins TRBV4-2 and TRBJ1-2, with 10 bases aligning to TRBD1. Germline V CDR1 and CDR2: LGHNA, YNFKEQ. This CDR3 comprises 16 residues. Germline trimming cut 3 bases from V and 4 bases from J; bases unmatched to any gene: 8. Here the CDR3 DNA reads TGTGCCAGCAGCCAGACGGACAGGGGGACCGGCTATGGCTACACCTTC. The encoded protein is CASSQTDRGTGYGYTF.

This chain uses TRBV11-2 with TRBJ1-5; D is ambiguous. CDR3 length equals 14 residues. The germline CDR1 and CDR2 sequences are SGHAT and FQNNGV. V dropped 6 bases and J dropped 2 bases, with 11 bases sitting between them. The CDR3 nucleotides read TGTGCCAGCAGTGAGCGGTCAGGCAATCAGCCCCAGCATTTT. It is translated as CASSERSGNQPQHF.

Regarding this clone: The junction shows a germline mismatch at one end, possibly a read error. This chain uses TRBV7-7 with TRBJ1-3; D uncertain. This CDR3 is built from 15 residues. CDR1 is SSHAT and CDR2 is FNYEAQ in the germline V gene (reference sequence). Here the CDR3 DNA reads TGTGCTAGCAGCTTAAATAGAGGATCTGGAAACACCATATATTTT. This codes for CASSLNRGSGNTIYF.

The chain carries TRBV6-1 and TRBJ2-7, with TRBD1 matching 7 bases. V was clipped by 3 bases and J by 5 bases; unmatched bases: 7. Germline V gene sequence: CDR1 MNHNS, CDR2 SASEGT. The CDR3 consists of 14 residues. The chain's CDR3 is CASSEVGQSHEQYF. The CDR3 DNA reads TGTGCCAGCAGTGAGGTGGGACAGTCCCACGAGCAGTACTTC.

The CDR3: CASAGQGLELFF. The DNA of the CDR3 is TGTGCCAGCGCGGGACAGGGATTGGAACTGTTTTTT. V usage is TRBV28 and J usage is TRBJ1-4; the match to TRBD1 covers 9 bases. The CDR3 is 12 residues long. V lost 8 bases to trimming and J lost 12 bases; unmatched junction nucleotides: 7. The germline V gene has CDR1 MDHEN and CDR2 SYDVKM.

This chain uses TRBV5-1 with TRBJ2-3; D gene ambiguous. Trimming took off 2 bases at V and 5 bases at J, with 12 bases between the two ends. This CDR3 contains 14 residues. The germline V gene has CDR1 SGHRS and CDR2 YFSETQ. The DNA for the CDR3 is TGCGCCAGCAGCTTCACAGCTCCTGGAGATACGCAGTATTTT. Protein product: CASSFTAPGDTQYF.